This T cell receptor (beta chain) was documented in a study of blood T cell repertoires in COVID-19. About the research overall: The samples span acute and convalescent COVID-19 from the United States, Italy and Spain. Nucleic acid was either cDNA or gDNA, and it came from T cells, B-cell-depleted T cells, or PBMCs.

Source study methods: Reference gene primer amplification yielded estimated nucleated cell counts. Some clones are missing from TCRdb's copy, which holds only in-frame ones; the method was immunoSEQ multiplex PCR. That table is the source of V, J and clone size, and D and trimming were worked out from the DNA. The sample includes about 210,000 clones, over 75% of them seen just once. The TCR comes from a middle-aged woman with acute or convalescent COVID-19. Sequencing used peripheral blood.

CDR3 coding DNA: TGTGCCAGCAGCGTCCACGAAAACAGGGCTTCACCCCTCCACTTT. Protein sequence: CASSVHENRASPLHF. This chain joins TRBV11-2 and TRBJ1-6; TRBD1 is a possible D gene (6 bases). Germline V lookup: CDR1 SGHAT, CDR2 FQNNGV. The germline V and J ends were trimmed by 5 bases and 9 bases, with 17 bases remaining between them. The CDR3 spans 15 residues. The full variable domain, in which reference TRBV11-2 and TRBJ1-6 provide the parts outside the CDR3, is EAGVAQSPRYKIIEKRQSVAFWCNPISGHATLYWYQQILGQGPKLLIQFQNNGVVDDSQLPKDRFSAERLKGVDSTLKIQPAKLEDSAVYLCASSVHENRASPLHFGNGTRLTVT.